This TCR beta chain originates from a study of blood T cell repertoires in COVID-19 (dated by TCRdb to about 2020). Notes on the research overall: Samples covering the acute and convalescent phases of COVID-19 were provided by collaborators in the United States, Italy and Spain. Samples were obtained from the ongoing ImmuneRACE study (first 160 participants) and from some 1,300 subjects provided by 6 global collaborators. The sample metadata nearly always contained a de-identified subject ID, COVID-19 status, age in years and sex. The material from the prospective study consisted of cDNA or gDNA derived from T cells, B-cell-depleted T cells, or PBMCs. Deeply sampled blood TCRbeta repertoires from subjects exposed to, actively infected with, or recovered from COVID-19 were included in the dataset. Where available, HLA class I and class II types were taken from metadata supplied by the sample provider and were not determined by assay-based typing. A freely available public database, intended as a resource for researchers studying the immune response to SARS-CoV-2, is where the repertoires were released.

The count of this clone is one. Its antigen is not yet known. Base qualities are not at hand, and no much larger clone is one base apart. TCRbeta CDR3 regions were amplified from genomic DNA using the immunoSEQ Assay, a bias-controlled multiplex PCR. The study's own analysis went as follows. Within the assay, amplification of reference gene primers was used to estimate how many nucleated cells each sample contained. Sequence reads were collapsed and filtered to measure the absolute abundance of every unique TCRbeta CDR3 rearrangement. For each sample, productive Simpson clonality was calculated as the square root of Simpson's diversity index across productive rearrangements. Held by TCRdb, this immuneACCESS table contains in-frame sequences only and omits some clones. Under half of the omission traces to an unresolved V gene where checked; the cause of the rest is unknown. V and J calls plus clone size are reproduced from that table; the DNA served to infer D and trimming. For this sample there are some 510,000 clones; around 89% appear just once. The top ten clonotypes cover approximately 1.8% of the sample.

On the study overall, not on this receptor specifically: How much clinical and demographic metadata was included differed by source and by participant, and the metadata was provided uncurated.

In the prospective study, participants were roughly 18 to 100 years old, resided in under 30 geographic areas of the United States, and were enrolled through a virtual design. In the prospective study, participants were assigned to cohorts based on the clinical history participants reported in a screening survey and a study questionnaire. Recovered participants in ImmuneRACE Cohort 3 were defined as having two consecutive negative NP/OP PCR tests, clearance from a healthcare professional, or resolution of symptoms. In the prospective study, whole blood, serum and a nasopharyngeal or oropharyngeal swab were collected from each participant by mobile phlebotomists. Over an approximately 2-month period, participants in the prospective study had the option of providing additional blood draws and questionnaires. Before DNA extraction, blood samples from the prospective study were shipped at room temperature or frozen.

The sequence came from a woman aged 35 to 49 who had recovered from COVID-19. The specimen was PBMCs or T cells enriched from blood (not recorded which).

DNA sequence: TGTGCCAGCAGTTCCCGAAGAGGCACAGATACGCAGTATTTT. This sequence encodes CASSSRRGTDTQYF. Here the chain combines TRBV6-2 or TRBV6-3 and TRBJ2-3, with the D segment identity uncertain. Including the terminal cysteine and phenylalanine, the CDR3 comprises 14 residues. CDR3 DNA is the only sequence kept; it has 42 bases, read in frame from the first base. Relative to germline, V is 4 bases shorter and J is 1 base shorter, with 9 bases between their ends. CDR1 and CDR2, per the germline V gene, are MNHEY and SVGEGT.